The present T cell receptor beta chain was sequenced within a study of blood T cell repertoires in COVID-19. Measured with immunoSEQ multiplex PCR; TCRdb has only the in-frame clones, and not every one. Found here are tens of thousands of clones, roughly four fifths of them singletons; the top ten hold more than 8%. Germline CDR1 is SGHDN and CDR2 is FVKESK. The CDR3 spans 17 residues. Trimming removed 4 bases from V and 1 base from J; junction bases left unmatched: 5. The genes are TRBV14 and TRBJ2-1; 12 positions agree with TRBD2. This receptor was obtained from a woman of 80 years or more with acute or convalescent COVID-19. The sample comprised peripheral blood. The CDR3 sequence: CASSPRLAGVSYNEQFF. CDR3 bases: TGTGCCAGCAGCCCCCGACTAGCGGGAGTGTCCTACAATGAGCAGTTCTTC.